The T cell receptor beta chain described here comes from a study of control samples from healthy donors and cancer patients. V lost 5 bases, J lost 2 bases, and 16 bases lay in between. There are 16 residues in the CDR3. From germline, CDR1 is SEHNR and CDR2 FQNEAQ (reference sequence). Only in-frame clones appear in the TCRdb table, and some are missing; sequencing was by immunoSEQ multiplex PCR. In the table there are some 120,000 clones, over 75% of which are singletons. The rearrangement uses TRBV7-9 and TRBJ2-1; no clear D gene. Sequencing used PBMCs. The receptor was isolated from a woman aged 45-60 years with colorectal cancer. Here the CDR3 DNA reads TGTGCCAGCAGCCCCCGGCCCGGATCCGCCTACAATGAGCAGTTCTTC. Residues: CASSPRPGSAYNEQFF.